Following are 6 T cell receptor beta chains from one sample sequenced in a study of PD-L1 blockade in urothelial cancer. Repertoires were generated with immunoSEQ multiplex PCR, while TCRdb's copy carries only in-frame clones and drops some. The data show about 52,000 clones, with roughly 84% seen just once and 1% to 1.5% held by the top ten. Time point reported: pretreatment peripheral blood. Specimen: PBMCs, collected around atezolizumab (anti-PD-L1) treatment. The origin of the receptors is a man aged 50 or older with urothelial cancer.

The genes are TRBV10-3 and TRBJ1-6; 9 bases agree with TRBD1. The CDR3 contains 13 residues. Trimming cost V 9 bases and J 9 bases; bases outside gene matches: 6. CDR1 and CDR2 from the germline V gene are ENHRY and SYGVKD. CDR3 DNA: TGTGCCATGGCAGGGACAGGGACTTCACCCCTCCACTTT. Translated, it gives CAMAGTGTSPLHF.

The genes are TRBV11-2 and TRBJ1-2; D is unclear. V was trimmed by 0 bases and J by 2 bases, leaving 19 bases between them. CDR1 SGHAT and CDR2 FQNNGV come from the germline V gene. The CDR3 is 18 residues long. The CDR3 loop is CASSLDSGRRAQNYGYTF. The CDR3 DNA follows: TGTGCCAGCAGCTTAGATAGCGGACGGCGGGCACAAAACTATGGCTACACCTTC.

CDR3: CASGPRLAAYNEQFF. The CDR3 bases are TGTGCTAGTGGTCCCCGGCTAGCGGCCTACAATGAGCAGTTCTTC. This chain joins TRBV12-5 and TRBJ2-1, with TRBD2 matching 7 bases. The CDR3 extends over 15 amino acids. Germline CDR1 reads LGHNT; CDR2 reads FRNRAP. Unmatched junction bases numbered 6, after V lost 5 bases and J lost 2 bases.

This clone was detected a few times. The chain employs TRBV5-4 and TRBJ2-2; D is possibly TRBD1 (5 bases). There are 14 residues in the CDR3. Trimming cost V 2 bases and J 6 bases, with 11 bases left between them. In germline, CDR1 is SGHNT, CDR2 YYREEE (reference sequence). The chain's CDR3 is CASSLYRSAGELFF. CDR3 bases: TGTGCCAGCAGCTTATACAGGAGCGCCGGGGAGCTGTTTTTT.

Only a few counts were recorded for this clone. V usage is TRBV7-2 and J usage is TRBJ1-1; D uncertain. CDR3 size: 15 residues. V was cut by 5 bases and J by 2 bases, with 15 bases left in between. The germline V gene has CDR1 SGHTA and CDR2 FQGNSA. The CDR3 spells CASSGSPPGNTEAFF. DNA for the CDR3: TGTGCCAGCAGCGGCAGTCCCCCAGGCAACACTGAAGCTTTCTTT.

In its sample, this clone was seen once. The chain joins TRBV7-2 to TRBJ2-4, with TRBD1 identical over 7 bases. CDR1 SGHTA and CDR2 FQGNSA come from the germline V gene. V lost 1 base and J lost 0; bases outside the gene matches: 6. The CDR3 has 17 amino acids. CDR3 loop: CASSLGDRGLAKNIQYF. CDR3 DNA: TGTGCCAGCAGCTTAGGGGACAGAGGCTTAGCCAAAAACATTCAGTACTTC.